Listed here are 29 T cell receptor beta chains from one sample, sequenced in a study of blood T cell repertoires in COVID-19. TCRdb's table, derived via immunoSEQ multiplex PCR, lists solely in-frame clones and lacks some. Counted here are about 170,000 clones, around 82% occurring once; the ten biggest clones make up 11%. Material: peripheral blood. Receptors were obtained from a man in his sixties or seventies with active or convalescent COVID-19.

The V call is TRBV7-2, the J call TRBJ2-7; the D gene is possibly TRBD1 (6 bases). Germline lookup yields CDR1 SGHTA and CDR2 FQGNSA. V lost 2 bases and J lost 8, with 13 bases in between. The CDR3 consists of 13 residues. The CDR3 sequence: CASSLWAGDKQYF. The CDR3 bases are TGTGCCAGCAGCTTATGGGCAGGGGACAAGCAGTACTTC.

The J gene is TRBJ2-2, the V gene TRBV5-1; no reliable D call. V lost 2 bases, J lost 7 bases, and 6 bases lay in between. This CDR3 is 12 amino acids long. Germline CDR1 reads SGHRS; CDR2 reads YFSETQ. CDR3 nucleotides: TGCGCCAGCAGCTTACGAGGCGGGGAGCTGTTTTTT. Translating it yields CASSLRGGELFF.

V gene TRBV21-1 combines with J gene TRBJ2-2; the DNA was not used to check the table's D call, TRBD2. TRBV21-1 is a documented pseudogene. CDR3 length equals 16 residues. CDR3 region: CASTPRVPPNTGELFF. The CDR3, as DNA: TGTGCCAGCACCCCTCGGGTCCCCCCGAACACCGGGGAGCTGTTTTTT.

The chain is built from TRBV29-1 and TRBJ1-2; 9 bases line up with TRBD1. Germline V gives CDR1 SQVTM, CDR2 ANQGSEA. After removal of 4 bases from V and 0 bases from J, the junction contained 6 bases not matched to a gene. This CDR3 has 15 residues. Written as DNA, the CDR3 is TGCAGCGTTGGTGGACAGGGGCCCTCTAACTATGGCTACACCTTC. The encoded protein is CSVGGQGPSNYGYTF. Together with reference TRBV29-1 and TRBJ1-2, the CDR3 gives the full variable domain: SAVISQKPSRDICQRGTSLTIQCQVDSQVTMMFWYRQQPGQSLTLIATANQGSEATYESGFVIDKFPISRPNLTFSTLTVSNMSPEDSSIYLCSVGGQGPSNYGYTFGSGTRLTVV.

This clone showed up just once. CDR3 nucleotide sequence: TGTGCCAGCAGCCTCTACCACCATCCGGGACACCCATTAGCCTATAATTCACCCCTCCACTTT. Its translation is CASSLYHHPGHPLAYNSPLHF. This chain joins TRBV28 and TRBJ1-6; the D gene is possibly TRBD1 (6 bases). From germline, CDR1 is MDHEN and CDR2 SYDVKM. V shed 6 bases and J shed 2 bases, with 29 bases lying between them. The CDR3 contains 21 residues.

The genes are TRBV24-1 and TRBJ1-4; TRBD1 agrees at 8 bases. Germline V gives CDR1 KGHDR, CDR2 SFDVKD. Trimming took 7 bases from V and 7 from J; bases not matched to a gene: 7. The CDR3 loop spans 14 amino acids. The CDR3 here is CATSAGQGGEKLFF. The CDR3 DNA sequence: TGTGCCACCAGCGCAGGACAGGGAGGTGAAAAACTGTTTTTT.

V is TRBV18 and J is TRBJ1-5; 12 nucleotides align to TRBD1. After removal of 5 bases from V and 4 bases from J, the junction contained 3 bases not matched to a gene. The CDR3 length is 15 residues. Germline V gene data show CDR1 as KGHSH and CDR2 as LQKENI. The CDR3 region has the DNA TGTGCCAGCTCAGAGGGACAGGGGGCGAATCAGCCCCAGCATTTT. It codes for CASSEGQGANQPQHF.

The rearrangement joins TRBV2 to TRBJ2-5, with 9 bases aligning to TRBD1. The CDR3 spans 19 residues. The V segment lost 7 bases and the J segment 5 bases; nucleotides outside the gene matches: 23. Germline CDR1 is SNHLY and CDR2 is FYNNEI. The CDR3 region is CASKNRGLNPSTYKETQYF. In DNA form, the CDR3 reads TGTGCCAGCAAGAACAGGGGGCTTAACCCAAGTACGTACAAGGAGACCCAGTACTTC. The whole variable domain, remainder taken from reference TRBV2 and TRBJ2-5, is EPEVTQTPSHQVTQMGQEVILRCVPISNHLYFYWYRQILGQKVEFLVSFYNNEISEKSEIFDDQFSVERPDGSNFTLKIRSTKLEDSAMYFCASKNRGLNPSTYKETQYFGPGTRLLVL.

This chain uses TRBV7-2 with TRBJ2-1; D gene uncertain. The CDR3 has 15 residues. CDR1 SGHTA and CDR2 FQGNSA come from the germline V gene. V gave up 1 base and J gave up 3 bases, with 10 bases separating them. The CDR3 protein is CASSLEATSYNEQFF. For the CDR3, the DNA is TGTGCCAGCAGCTTAGAAGCGACGAGCTACAATGAGCAGTTCTTC.

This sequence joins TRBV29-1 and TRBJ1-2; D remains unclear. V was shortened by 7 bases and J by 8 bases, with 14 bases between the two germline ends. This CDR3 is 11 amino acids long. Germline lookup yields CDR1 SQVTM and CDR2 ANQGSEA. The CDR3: CSAGSKEGYTF. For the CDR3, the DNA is TGCAGCGCCGGGTCCAAAGAGGGCTACACCTTC.

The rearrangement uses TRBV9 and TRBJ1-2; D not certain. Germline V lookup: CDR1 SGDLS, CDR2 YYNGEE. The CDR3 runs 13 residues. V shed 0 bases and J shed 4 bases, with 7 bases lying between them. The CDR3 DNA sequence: TGTGCCAGCAGCGTAGTTGAAGCCTATGGCTACACCTTC. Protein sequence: CASSVVEAYGYTF.

CDR3 residues: CASSTQQGAHSPLHF. DNA of the CDR3: TGCGCCAGCAGCACCCAACAGGGGGCACATTCACCCCTCCACTTT. The V call is TRBV5-1, the J call TRBJ1-6; 9 nucleotides align to TRBD1. Germline V gene sequence: CDR1 SGHRS, CDR2 YFSETQ. With V trimmed by 4 bases and J by 8 bases, 7 bases remained unmatched. The CDR3 is made up of 15 amino acids. The whole variable domain, remainder taken from reference TRBV5-1 and TRBJ1-6, is KAGVTQTPRYLIKTRGQQVTLSCSPISGHRSVSWYQQTPGQGLQFLFEYFSETQRNKGNFPGRFSGRQFSNSRSEMNVSTLELGDSALYLCASSTQQGAHSPLHFGNGTRLTVT.

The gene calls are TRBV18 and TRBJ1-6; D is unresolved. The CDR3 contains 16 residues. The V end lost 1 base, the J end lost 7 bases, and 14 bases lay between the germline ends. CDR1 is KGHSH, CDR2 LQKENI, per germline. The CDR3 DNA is TGTGCCAGCTCACCACTCCCGGGAAGGTGGAATTCACCCCTCCACTTT. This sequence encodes CASSPLPGRWNSPLHF.

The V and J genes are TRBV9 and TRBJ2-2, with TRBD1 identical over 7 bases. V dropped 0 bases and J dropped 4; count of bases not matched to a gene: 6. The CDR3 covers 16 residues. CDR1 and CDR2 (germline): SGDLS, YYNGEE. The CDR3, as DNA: TGTGCCAGCAGCGTAGACGAGGGGGCGAGCACCGGGGAGCTGTTTTTT. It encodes CASSVDEGASTGELFF.

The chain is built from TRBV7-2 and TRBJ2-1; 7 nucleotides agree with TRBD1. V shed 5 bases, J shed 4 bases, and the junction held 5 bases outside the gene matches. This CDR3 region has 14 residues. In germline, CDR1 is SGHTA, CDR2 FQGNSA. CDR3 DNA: TGTGCCAGCAGCACTCGACAGGGATACAATGAGCAGTTCTTC. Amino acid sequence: CASSTRQGYNEQFF.

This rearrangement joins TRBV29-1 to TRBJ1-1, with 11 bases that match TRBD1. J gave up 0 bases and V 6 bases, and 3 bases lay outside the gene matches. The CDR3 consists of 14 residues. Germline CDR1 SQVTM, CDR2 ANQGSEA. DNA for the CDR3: TGCAGCGTCCGGACAGGGGGCCTGAACACTGAAGCTTTCTTT. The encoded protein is CSVRTGGLNTEAFF.

The CDR3 nucleotides are TGTGCCAGCAGTGAAACAGGACCAGAGTTCTTC. Translated: CASSETGPEFF. The chain employs TRBV6-1 and TRBJ2-1; a possible D gene is TRBD1 (5 bases). Germline assignment: CDR1 MNHNS and CDR2 SASEGT. V was shortened by 2 bases and J by 14 bases, with 10 bases between the two germline ends. The CDR3 contains 11 residues.

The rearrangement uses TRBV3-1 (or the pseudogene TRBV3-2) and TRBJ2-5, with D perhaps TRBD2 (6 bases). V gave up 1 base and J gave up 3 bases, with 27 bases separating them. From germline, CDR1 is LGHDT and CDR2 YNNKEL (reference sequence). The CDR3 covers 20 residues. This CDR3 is CASSQVSGSGRLNSEETQYF. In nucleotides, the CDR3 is TGTGCCAGCAGCCAAGTGTCTGGTAGCGGAAGACTAAACTCGGAAGAGACCCAGTACTTC.

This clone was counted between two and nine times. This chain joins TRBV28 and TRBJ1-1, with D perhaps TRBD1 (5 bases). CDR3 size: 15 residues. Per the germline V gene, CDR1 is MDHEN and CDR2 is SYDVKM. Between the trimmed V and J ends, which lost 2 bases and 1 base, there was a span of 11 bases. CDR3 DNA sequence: TGTGCCAGCAGTTTAGGGGCATATGGGAACACTGAAGCTTTCTTT. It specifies CASSLGAYGNTEAFF.

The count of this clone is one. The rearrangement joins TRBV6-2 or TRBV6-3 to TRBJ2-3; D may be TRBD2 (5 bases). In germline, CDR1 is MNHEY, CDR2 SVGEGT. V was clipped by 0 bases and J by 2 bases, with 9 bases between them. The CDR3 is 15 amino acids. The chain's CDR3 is CASSYSSAVTDTQYF. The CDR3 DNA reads TGTGCCAGCAGTTACTCTAGCGCCGTCACAGATACGCAGTATTTT.

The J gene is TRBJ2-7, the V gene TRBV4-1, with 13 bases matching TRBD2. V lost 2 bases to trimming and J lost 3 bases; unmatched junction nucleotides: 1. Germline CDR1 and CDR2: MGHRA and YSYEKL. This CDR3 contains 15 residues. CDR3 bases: TGCGCCAGCAGCCAAAGGACTAGCGGGAGCTACGAGCAGTACTTC. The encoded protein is CASSQRTSGSYEQYF.

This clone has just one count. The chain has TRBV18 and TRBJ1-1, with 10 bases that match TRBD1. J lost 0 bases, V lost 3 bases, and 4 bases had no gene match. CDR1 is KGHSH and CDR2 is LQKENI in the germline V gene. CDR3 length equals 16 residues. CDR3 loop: CASSPQGQGMNTEAFF. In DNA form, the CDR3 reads TGTGCCAGCTCACCCCAGGGACAGGGGATGAACACTGAAGCTTTCTTT. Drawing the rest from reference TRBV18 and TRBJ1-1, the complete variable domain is NAGVMQNPRHLVRRRGQEARLRCSPMKGHSHVYWYRQLPEEGLKFMVYLQKENIIDESGMPKERFSAEFPKEGPSILRIQQVVRGDSAAYFCASSPQGQGMNTEAFFGQGTRLTVV.

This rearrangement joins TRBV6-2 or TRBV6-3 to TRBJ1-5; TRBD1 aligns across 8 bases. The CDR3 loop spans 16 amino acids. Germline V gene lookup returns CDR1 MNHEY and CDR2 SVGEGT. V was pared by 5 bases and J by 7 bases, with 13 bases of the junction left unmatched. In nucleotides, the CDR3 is TGTGCCAGCAGTGGGGGACAGGATAGACTTTGGCAGCCCCAGCATTTT. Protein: CASSGGQDRLWQPQHF.

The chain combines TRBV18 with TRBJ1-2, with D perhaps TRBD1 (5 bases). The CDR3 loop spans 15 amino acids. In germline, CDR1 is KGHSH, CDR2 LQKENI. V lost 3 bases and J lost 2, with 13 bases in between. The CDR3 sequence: CASSPSTEHNYGYTF. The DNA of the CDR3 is TGTGCCAGCTCACCCTCGACAGAGCACAACTATGGCTACACCTTC.

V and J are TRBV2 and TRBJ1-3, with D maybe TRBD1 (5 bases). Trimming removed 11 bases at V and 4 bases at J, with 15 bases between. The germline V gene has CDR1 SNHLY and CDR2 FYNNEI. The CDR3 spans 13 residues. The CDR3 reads CAGRQSPGNTIYF. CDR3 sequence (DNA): TGTGCCGGAAGACAGTCACCGGGAAACACCATATATTTT.

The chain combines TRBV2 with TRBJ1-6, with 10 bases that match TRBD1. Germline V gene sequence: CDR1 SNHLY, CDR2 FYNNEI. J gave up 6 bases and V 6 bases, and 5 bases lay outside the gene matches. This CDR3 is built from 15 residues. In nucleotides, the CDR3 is TGTGCCAGCAGGGTAGGACAGGGGGGTAATTCACCCCTCCACTTT. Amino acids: CASRVGQGGNSPLHF. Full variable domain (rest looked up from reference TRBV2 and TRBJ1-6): EPEVTQTPSHQVTQMGQEVILRCVPISNHLYFYWYRQILGQKVEFLVSFYNNEISEKSEIFDDQFSVERPDGSNFTLKIRSTKLEDSAMYFCASRVGQGGNSPLHFGNGTRLTVT.

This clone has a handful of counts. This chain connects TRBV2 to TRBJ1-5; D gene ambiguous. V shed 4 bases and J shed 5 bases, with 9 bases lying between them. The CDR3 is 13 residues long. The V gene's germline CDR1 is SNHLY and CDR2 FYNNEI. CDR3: CASSVWAHQPQHF. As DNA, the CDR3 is TGTGCCAGCAGTGTATGGGCCCATCAGCCCCAGCATTTT.

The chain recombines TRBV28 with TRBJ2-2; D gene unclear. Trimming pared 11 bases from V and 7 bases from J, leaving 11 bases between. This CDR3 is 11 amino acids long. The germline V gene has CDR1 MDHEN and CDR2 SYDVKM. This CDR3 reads CASLFLGELFF. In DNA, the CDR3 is TGTGCCTCCCTCTTTCTCGGGGAGCTGTTTTTT.

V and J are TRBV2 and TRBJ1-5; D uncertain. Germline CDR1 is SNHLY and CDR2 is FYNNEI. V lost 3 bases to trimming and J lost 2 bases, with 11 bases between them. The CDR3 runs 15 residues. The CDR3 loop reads CASSDSYRGNQPQHF. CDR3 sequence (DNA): TGTGCCAGCAGTGACTCCTACCGGGGCAATCAGCCCCAGCATTTT.